This passage covers 16 T cell receptor beta chains from one sample sequenced in a study of TIL therapy for anti-PD-1-resistant metastatic lung cancer. Sample time point: pre-treatment sample, taken before nivolumab and TIL therapy. Sequencing used immunoSEQ v3. Repertoires were generated with immunoSEQ multiplex PCR, while TCRdb's copy carries only in-frame clones and drops some. Seen here are tens of thousands of clones, 80% to 90% observed once, and the top ten hold 4% to 6%. The sample in question was blood, obtained at baseline. The receptors here all came from a person aged 30 to 80 with non-small cell lung cancer.

The chain has TRBV3-1 (or the pseudogene TRBV3-2) and TRBJ2-3; TRBD1 might be the D (5 bases). CDR1 LGHDT and CDR2 YNNKEL come from the germline V gene (reference sequence). CDR3 length: 12 residues. V was trimmed by 4 bases and J by 7 bases, leaving 9 bases between them. CDR3 nucleotide sequence: TGTGCCAGCAGCCCTCAGGGTCATACGCAGTATTTT. It translates to CASSPQGHTQYF.

CDR3 nucleotide sequence: TGTGCCAGCCGGGGGCGCGCCGGGACGGTCACCGGGGAGCTGTTTTTT. Translated: CASRGRAGTVTGELFF. The chain employs TRBV19 and TRBJ2-2; D could derive from TRBD1 or TRBD2 (6 bases each). In germline, CDR1 is LNHDA, CDR2 SQIVND (reference sequence). The CDR3 totals 16 residues. Trimming cost V 9 bases and J 4 bases, with 21 bases left between them.

J is TRBJ2-7 and V is TRBV6-5, with no clear D. This CDR3 is built from 15 residues. Germline CDR1 MNHEY, CDR2 SVGAGI. V was clipped by 6 bases and J by 0 bases, with 15 bases between them. CDR3 in DNA: TGTGCCAGCAGGGTTGGCAGCGCTAGCTCCTACGAGCAGTACTTC. It is translated as CASRVGSASSYEQYF.

CDR3 bases: TGTGCCAGCAGCCGACAGACGGGAGAGACCCAGTACTTC. This gives the protein CASSRQTGETQYF. The chain is built from TRBV6-5 and TRBJ2-5, with a weak D call TRBD1 (5 bases). The CDR3 totals 13 residues. Trimming shortened V by 6 bases and J by 4 bases, and 12 bases separated the two germline ends. Germline V CDR1 and CDR2: MNHEY, SVGAGI.

The chain is built from TRBV9 and TRBJ2-6, with D unclear. Germline V lookup: CDR1 SGDLS, CDR2 YYNGEE. This CDR3 is 15 amino acids long. Trimming stripped 2 bases from V and 0 bases from J, with 6 bases between. The CDR3 protein is CASSVSASGANVLTF. CDR3 nucleotide sequence: TGTGCCAGCAGCGTTTCAGCCTCTGGGGCCAACGTCCTGACTTTC. Looking up the rest from reference TRBV9 and TRBJ2-6 gives the full variable domain: DSGVTQTPKHLITATGQRVTLRCSPRSGDLSVYWYQQSLDQGLQFLIQYYNGEERAKGNILERFSAQQFPDLHSELNLSSLELGDSALYFCASSVSASGANVLTFGAGSRLTVL.

The rearrangement uses TRBV4-3 and TRBJ2-7; either TRBD1 or TRBD2 may supply D (5 bases each). This CDR3 spans 15 amino acids. CDR1 and CDR2 (germline): LGHNA, YSLEER. V dropped 1 base and J dropped 2 bases, with 12 bases sitting between them. The CDR3 sequence: CASSQVRDGPYEQYF. The CDR3 DNA sequence: TGCGCCAGCAGCCAAGTCCGGGACGGCCCCTACGAGCAGTACTTC.

J is TRBJ2-3 and V is TRBV7-9; TRBD2 is a possible D gene (6 bases). This CDR3 has 13 residues. Germline CDR1 is SEHNR and CDR2 is FQNEAQ (reference sequence). The V end lost 10 bases, the J end lost 0 bases, and 11 bases lay between the germline ends. CDR3 amino acids: CANRESSTDTQYF. The CDR3 nucleotides are TGTGCCAACCGGGAGTCTAGCACAGATACGCAGTATTTT.

The CDR3 reads CASSLGENEQFF. The CDR3 DNA follows: TGTGCCAGCAGCTTAGGGGAGAATGAGCAGTTCTTC. The chain carries TRBV11-3 and TRBJ2-1, with TRBD2 as a possible D gene (5 bases). This CDR3 is built from 12 residues. The V end lost 1 base, the J end lost 7 bases, and 5 bases lay between the germline ends. The germline CDR1 and CDR2 sequences are SGHNT and YENEEA.

The chain employs TRBV4-2 and TRBJ2-5; tentatively, D is TRBD2 (6 bases). Trimming pared 1 base from V and 5 bases from J, leaving 14 bases between. The CDR3 has 15 amino acids. Germline values: CDR1 LGHNA, CDR2 YNFKEQ. The CDR3 here is CASSQVGGAHETQYF. The CDR3 DNA sequence: TGTGCCAGCAGCCAAGTCGGCGGGGCGCACGAGACCCAGTACTTC.

The CDR3 spells CASSFQGFGYGEQYF. CDR3 DNA sequence: TGTGCCAGCAGTTTCCAGGGTTTCGGCTACGGGGAGCAGTACTTC. This rearrangement joins TRBV28 to TRBJ2-7; a weak D match, TRBD1 (5 bases). The CDR3 has 15 residues. The germline gives CDR1 MDHEN, CDR2 SYDVKM. The V and J ends lost 3 bases and 7 bases respectively, with 19 bases between them.

V is TRBV5-6 and J is TRBJ2-7; D uncertain. CDR3 length equals 12 residues. Germline V lookup: CDR1 SGHDT, CDR2 YYEEEE. Trimming pared 1 base from V and 6 bases from J, leaving 8 bases between. This CDR3 reads CASSLTTGEQYF. CDR3 bases: TGTGCCAGCAGCTTGACCACTGGCGAGCAGTACTTC.

This clone showed up just once. V is TRBV6-5 and J is TRBJ2-7, with D maybe TRBD2 (5 bases). Trimming removed 0 bases from V and 5 bases from J, with 14 bases in between. Germline V gene sequence: CDR1 MNHEY, CDR2 SVGAGI. This CDR3 has 15 residues. This CDR3 is CASSYSGRGSDEQYF. The DNA of the CDR3 is TGTGCCAGCAGTTACTCGGGTCGGGGTTCGGACGAGCAGTACTTC.

The chain carries TRBV15 and TRBJ2-6; 7 bases align to TRBD1. Germline values: CDR1 LNHNV, CDR2 YYDKDF (reference sequence). The trim removed 0 bases at V and 4 bases at J, leaving 3 bases unmatched. This CDR3 is built from 16 residues. The CDR3 protein is CATSRDLGQGANVLTF. In nucleotides, the CDR3 is TGTGCCACCAGCAGAGATCTGGGACAGGGGGCCAACGTCCTGACTTTC.

V gene TRBV10-2 combines with J gene TRBJ1-1; D is uncertain. Trimming cost V 7 bases and J 8 bases, with 11 bases left between them. The length of the CDR3 is 11 residues. Germline V gene sequence: CDR1 WSHSY, CDR2 SAAADI. CDR3 protein: CASTGSGEAFF. DNA for the CDR3: TGCGCCAGCACCGGCAGCGGGGAAGCTTTCTTT.

The gene calls are TRBV6-5 and TRBJ2-5; 8 positions match TRBD1. This CDR3 has 15 residues. Looked up from germline, CDR1 is MNHEY and CDR2 is SVGAGI. The trim removed 0 bases at V and 5 bases at J, leaving 5 bases unmatched. DNA of the CDR3: TGTGCCAGCAGTTACTCCAGGACAGGGATGGAGACCCAGTACTTC. It codes for CASSYSRTGMETQYF.

V and J are TRBV29-1 and TRBJ2-3; D gene ambiguous. CDR3 length equals 13 residues. Germline CDR1 and CDR2: SQVTM and ANQGSEA. Trimming removed 4 bases from V and 1 base from J, with 9 bases in between. The CDR3 loop is CSVARVRTDTQYF. CDR3 DNA: TGCAGCGTTGCTAGGGTTCGCACAGATACGCAGTATTTT.